This T cell receptor beta chain was sequenced during a study of breast tumors, draining lymph nodes, adjacent tissues. This clonotype showed up many times. The antigen remains unidentified. Using its own MiXCR run on the multiplex PCR reads, TCRdb lists one record per CDR3 protein. The table lists approximately 100,000 distinct CDR3 sequences, 21% of them singletons. Breast cancer patients provided tissue from their axillary draining lymph nodes. CDR1 and CDR2 (germline): SGDLS, YYNGEE. V lost 0 bases to trimming and J lost 0 bases, with 7 bases between them. This CDR3 spans 14 amino acids. Study results and limitations: Luminal-like breast cancer showed significantly higher tumor–nontumor repertoire similarity than basal-like. Tumors had less TCR diversity than lymph nodes, more than nontumor tissue. Tumor T cell lymph node origin was a supported hypothesis, not proven.

Sequences were obtained from axillary lymph node tissue. This TCR came from a female donor with breast cancer. Some clones in this sample may be carry-over from other donors' samples. This sequence joins TRBV9 and TRBJ2-7; maybe TRBD1 (6 bases). The CDR3 is CASSVGGPSYEQYF. CDR3 in DNA: TGTGCCAGCAGCGTAGGGGGGCCCTCCTACGAGCAGTACTTC.